This TCR beta chain comes out of a study of T cell repertoires in cytomegalovirus infection. Study context: Recently identified HLA-C-restricted and well-studied HLA-B-restricted CMV epitopes were used. Both a matching HLA type and CMV infection were indicated by public TCR beta signatures.

TCRdb analysed the reads with MiXCR anew, one entry per CDR3 protein. The data hold approximately 910,000 distinct CDR3 sequences, with 30% to 40% observed a single time. Study-level results: Dominating the ex vivo response were HLA-C-restricted CMV-specific TCR beta clonotypes.

This CDR3 is built from 15 residues. Deletions cut 1 base from V and 6 bases from J, with 13 bases between. CDR1 and CDR2 (germline): MDHEN, SYDVKM. This clonotype came up once. Its antigen is unidentified. The source is a human donor in good health (CMV status not recorded). Some clones in this sample may be carry-over from other donors' samples. V is TRBV28 and J is TRBJ1-5; the D gene is possibly TRBD1 (6 bases). Sequenced here: cultured CD8+ T cells from PBMCs, sampled from culture after CMV antigen stimulation. The CDR3: CASSLFRGAGQPQHF. CDR3 nucleotides: TGTGCCAGCAGTTTATTTCGGGGGGCGGGTCAGCCCCAGCATTTT.